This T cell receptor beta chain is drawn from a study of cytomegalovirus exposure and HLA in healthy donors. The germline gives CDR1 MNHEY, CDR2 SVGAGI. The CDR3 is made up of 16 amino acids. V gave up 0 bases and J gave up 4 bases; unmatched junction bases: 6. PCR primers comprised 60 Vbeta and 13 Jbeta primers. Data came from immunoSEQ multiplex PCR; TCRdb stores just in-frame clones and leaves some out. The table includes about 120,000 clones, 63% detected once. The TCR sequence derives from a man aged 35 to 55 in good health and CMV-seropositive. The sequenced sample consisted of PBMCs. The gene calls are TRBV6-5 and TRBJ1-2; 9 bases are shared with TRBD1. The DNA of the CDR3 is TGTGCCAGCAGTTACTCGGCACAGGGGGCTGGCTATGGCTACACCTTC. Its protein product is CASSYSAQGAGYGYTF.